The subject of this entry is one T cell receptor (beta chain). Its target antigen remains unknown. Base qualities are missing; no much larger clone stands one base away. CDR1 PRHDT and CDR2 FYEKMQ were looked up in the germline V gene (reference sequence). Unmatched junction bases come to 4, with V trimmed by 4 bases and J by 5 bases. There are 13 amino acids in the CDR3, from cysteine to phenylalanine inclusive. Of the read, only the CDR3 DNA is kept; its 39 bases are in frame from base 1. This specimen comes from a study of brain T cells in children with intractable seizures (dated by TCRdb to about 2021). About the study as a whole: As a first screen for immune gene transcripts, resected brain tissue from under 70 pediatric epilepsy surgery cases was run on a NanoString immunology panel. Among the roughly twelve selected surgery cases, eight also had pre-surgery blood sequenced, leaving four with brain tissue only.

TCR beta chain sequences were generated from genomic DNA using the immunoSEQ assay. Concerning the study's data processing: CDR3 sequences that did not begin with the conserved framework cysteine at position 104 were removed manually. Clonality was calculated as one minus the normalized Shannon's Diversity Index, with values ranging from 0 (maximal diversity) to 1 (oligoclonal). Chi-squared comparison-of-proportions tests assessed whether the same CDR3 differed in frequency between samples, such as brain versus blood. Public clonotypes were identified by searching immuneACCESS, and similarity to known antiviral clonotypes was assessed with the VDJdb browser. TCRdb re-hosts the immuneACCESS table, in-frame sequences only. Its copies lack some clones; in the studies checked, an unresolved V gene accounts for under half of them, and the cause for the rest is not known. V, J and clone size derive from that table, while D and trimming were established from the DNA sequence. This sample comprises about 76,000 clones, about 93% of them detected only once. In total, the top ten clones hold approximately 1.4% of the sample.

What the work shows at the level of the full study, not this receptor alone: Sequencing depth differed between pre- and post-surgery blood, so clones missing from the pre-surgery sample may reflect undersampling. Viral specificity was inferred solely from CDR3 sequence similarity, and the HCMV serostatus of the patients was not known.

In light of the paper, this sample's time point label describes: resected brain tissue, or blood drawn just prior to surgery. Surgery cases with the highest brain T cell transcript signatures were selected for TCR beta chain sequencing of brain tissue and, where available, blood. Before surgery, the patients had been given at least one anti-epileptic drug. TCR-sequenced patients were children with drug-resistant epilepsy due to tuberous sclerosis complex, focal cortical dysplasia, Rasmussen encephalitis or hemimegalencephaly. The Monarch genomic DNA purification kit was used to extract bulk genomic DNA from unsorted brain tissue and from whole blood.

The sequences come from peripheral blood, collected at surgery. The chain uses TRBV13 and TRBJ2-5, with 7 central nucleotides matching TRBD2. The sequence was collected from a boy in the first two years of life with tuberous sclerosis and intractable seizures. The CDR3 region reads CASSSGGRETQYF. The nucleotide sequence reads as follows: TGTGCCAGCAGCTCCGGGGGGAGGGAGACCCAGTACTTC.